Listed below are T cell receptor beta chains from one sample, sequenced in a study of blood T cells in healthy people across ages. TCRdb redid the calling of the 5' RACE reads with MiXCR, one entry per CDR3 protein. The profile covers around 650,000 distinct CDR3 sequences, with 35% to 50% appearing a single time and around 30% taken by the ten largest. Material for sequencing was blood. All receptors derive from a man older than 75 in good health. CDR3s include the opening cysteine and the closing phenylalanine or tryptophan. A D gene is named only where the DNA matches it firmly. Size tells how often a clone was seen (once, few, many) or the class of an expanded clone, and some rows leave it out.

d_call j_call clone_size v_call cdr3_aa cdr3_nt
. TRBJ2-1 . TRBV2 CASTGTGDGEQFF TGTGCCAGCACCGGGACTGGGGACGGGGAGCAGTTCTTC
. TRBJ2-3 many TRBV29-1 CSVVVGVSTDTQYF TGCAGCGTTGTGGTCGGAGTAAGCACAGATACGCAGTATTTT
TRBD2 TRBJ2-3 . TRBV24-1 CATSDRGHSGTDGDTQYF TGTGCCACCAGTGACCGAGGACATAGCGGGACTGATGGAGATACGCAGTATTTT
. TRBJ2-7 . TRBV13 CASSYYSYEQYF TGTGCCAGCAGCTATTACTCTTACGAGCAGTACTTC
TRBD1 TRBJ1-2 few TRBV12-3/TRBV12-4 CASSFSLGQGDTF TGTGCCAGCAGTTTCTCCCTCGGACAGGGTGACACCTTC
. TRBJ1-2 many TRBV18 CASSPVLNDYGYTF TGTGCCAGCTCACCAGTTCTGAATGACTATGGCTACACCTTC
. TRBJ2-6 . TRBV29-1 CSVEYRVGSGANVLTF TGCAGCGTTGAATACAGGGTAGGGTCTGGGGCCAACGTCCTGACTTTC
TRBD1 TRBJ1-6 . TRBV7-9 CACERGQGSNSPPHF TGTGCCTGCGAACGAGGACAGGGAAGCAATTCACCCCCCCACTTT
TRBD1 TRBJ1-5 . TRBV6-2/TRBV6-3 CASSQTGKDQPQHF TGTGCCAGCAGTCAGACAGGGAAGGATCAGCCCCAGCATTTT
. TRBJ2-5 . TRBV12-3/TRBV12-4 CASSPPAGQETQYF TGTGCCAGCAGTCCACCTGCGGGGCAAGAGACCCAGTACTTC
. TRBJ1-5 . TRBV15 CATSRGQLSQPQHF TGTGCCACCAGCAGAGGACAGTTGAGTCAGCCCCAGCATTTT
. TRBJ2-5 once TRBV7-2 CASSLGYGGGETQYF TGTGCCAGCAGCCTAGGGTACGGGGGAGGAGAGACCCAGTACTTC
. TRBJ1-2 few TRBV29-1 CSVPRGGHGYTF TGCAGCGTTCCTCGGGGGGGCCATGGCTACACCTTC
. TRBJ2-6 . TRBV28 CASRGAGANVLTF TGTGCCAGCAGGGGGGCCGGGGCCAACGTCCTGACTTTC
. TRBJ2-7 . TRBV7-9 CASSRSDLSYNEQYF TGTGCCAGCAGCCGTAGCGACCTCTCCTACAATGAGCAGTACTTC
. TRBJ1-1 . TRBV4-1 CASSQAAATLGAFF TGCGCCAGCAGCCAAGCAGCTGCCACCCTGGGAGCTTTCTTT
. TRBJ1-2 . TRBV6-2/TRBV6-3 CASSPPNYGYTF TGTGCCAGCAGCCCACCGAACTATGGCTACACCTTC
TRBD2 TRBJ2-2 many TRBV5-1 CASSLRTSGATGELFF TGCGCCAGCAGCCTCCGGACTAGCGGGGCCACCGGGGAGCTGTTTTTT
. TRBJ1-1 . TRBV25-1 CASRGTGRLNTEAFF TGTGCCAGCAGGGGGACGGGACGGCTGAACACTGAAGCTTTCTTT
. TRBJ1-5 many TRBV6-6 CASNSGQGFDQPQHF TGTGCCAGCAATTCTGGGCAGGGTTTCGATCAGCCCCAGCATTTT
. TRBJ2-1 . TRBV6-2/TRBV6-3 CASSSLSGRGANEQFF TGTGCCAGCAGTTCCCTCTCAGGCAGGGGGGCCAATGAGCAGTTCTTC
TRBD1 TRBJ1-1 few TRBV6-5 CASGTGGTEAFF TGTGCCAGCGGTACAGGGGGAACTGAAGCTTTCTTT
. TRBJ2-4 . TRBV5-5 CASSLDGAGEIIQYF TGTGCCAGCAGCTTGGACGGGGCGGGTGAAATCATTCAGTACTTC
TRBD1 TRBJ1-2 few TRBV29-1 CSVMDRAKFGYTF TGCAGCGTCATGGACAGGGCTAAGTTTGGCTACACCTTC
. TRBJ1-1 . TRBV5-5 CASSQFGRDTEAFF TGTGCCAGCAGTCAATTTGGCAGGGACACTGAAGCTTTCTTT
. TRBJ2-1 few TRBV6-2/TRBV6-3 CASRFRAVINEQFF TGTGCCAGCAGGTTCAGGGCTGTTATTAATGAGCAGTTCTTC
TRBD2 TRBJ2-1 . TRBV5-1 CASRVSGRRNEQFF TGCGCCAGCCGCGTTAGCGGGAGGAGGAATGAGCAGTTCTTC
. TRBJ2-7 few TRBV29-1 CSVQSRGFGYEQYF TGCAGCGTTCAAAGCCGGGGGTTCGGCTACGAGCAGTACTTC
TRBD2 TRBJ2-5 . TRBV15 CATSRDLGGETQYF TGTGCCACCAGCAGAGATCTCGGGGGGGAGACCCAGTACTTC
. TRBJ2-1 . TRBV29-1 CSDDKGYNEQFF TGCAGTGACGACAAAGGGTACAATGAGCAGTTCTTC
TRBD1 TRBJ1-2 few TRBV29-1 CSAEVGTGGGYTF TGCAGCGCTGAAGTTGGGACAGGGGGTGGCTACACCTTC
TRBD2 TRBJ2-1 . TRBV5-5 CASSLVLAVSSYNEQFF TGTGCCAGCAGCTTGGTTCTAGCGGTAAGCTCCTACAATGAGCAGTTCTTC
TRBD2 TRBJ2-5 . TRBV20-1 CSARDQRGVEETQYF TGCAGTGCTAGAGATCAGCGGGGGGTTGAAGAGACCCAGTACTTC
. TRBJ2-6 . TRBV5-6 CASSLPGPPLSGANVLTF TGTGCCAGCAGTCTACCGGGACCGCCACTCTCTGGGGCCAACGTCCTGACTTTC
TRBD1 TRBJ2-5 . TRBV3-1 CASRDPGGYQETQYF TGTGCCAGCAGAGACCCAGGGGGCTACCAAGAGACCCAGTACTTC
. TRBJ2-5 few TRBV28 CASSSLGGGRETQYF TGTGCCAGCAGTTCCCTCGGGGGCGGGAGAGAGACCCAGTACTTC
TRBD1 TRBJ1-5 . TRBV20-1 CSARAGRGGNQPQHF TGCAGTGCTAGAGCCGGCAGGGGGGGCAATCAGCCCCAGCATTTT
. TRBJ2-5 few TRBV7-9 CASSFLQRGQETQYF TGTGCCAGCAGCTTTTTACAGCGAGGACAAGAGACCCAGTACTTC
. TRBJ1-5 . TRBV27 CASSKRPLEEGNQPQHF TGTGCCAGCAGCAAACGACCCTTAGAGGAAGGCAATCAGCCCCAGCATTTT
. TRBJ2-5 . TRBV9 CASSDGVRETQYF TGTGCCAGCAGCGATGGGGTCCGGGAGACCCAGTACTTC
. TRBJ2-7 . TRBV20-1 CSARDSRRDEQYF TGCAGTGCTAGAGATTCAAGGAGGGATGAGCAGTACTTC
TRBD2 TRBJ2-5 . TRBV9 CASSTLSSGRALEQYF TGTGCCAGTTCCACCCTCTCTAGCGGGAGGGCCCTTGAGCAGTACTTC
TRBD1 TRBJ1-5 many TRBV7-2 CASGGQGNQPQHF TGTGCCAGCGGCGGACAGGGGAACCAGCCCCAGCATTTT
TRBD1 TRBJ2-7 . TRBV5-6 CASSPRAGQGREQYF TGTGCCAGCAGCCCCAGAGCAGGACAGGGTCGCGAGCAGTACTTC
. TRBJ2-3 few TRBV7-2 CASSTRRRTDTQYF TGTGCCAGCAGCACTCGGCGTAGGACAGATACGCAGTATTTT
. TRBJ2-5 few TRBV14 CASSVRRTQYF TGTGCCAGCAGCGTCCGCAGGACGCAGTACTTC
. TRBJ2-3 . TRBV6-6 CASSPQGTSTDTQYF TGTGCCAGCAGCCCCCAAGGGACTAGCACAGATACGCAGTATTTT
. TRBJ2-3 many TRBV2 CASSVGAGIDTQYF TGTGCCAGCAGTGTGGGGGCTGGTATAGATACGCAGTATTTT
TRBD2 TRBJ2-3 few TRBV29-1 CSVDRRGGADTQYF TGCAGCGTTGACCGGCGGGGGGGCGCTGATACGCAGTATTTT
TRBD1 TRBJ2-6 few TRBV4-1 CASSLRGQGSGANVLTF TGCGCCAGCAGCCTCAGGGGACAGGGTTCTGGGGCCAACGTCCTGACTTTC
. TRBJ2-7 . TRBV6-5 CASSRDEVSYEQYF TGTGCCAGCAGTCGAGACGAGGTTTCCTACGAGCAGTACTTC
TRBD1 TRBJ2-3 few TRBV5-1 CASGNRGLDTDTQYF TGCGCCAGCGGAAACAGGGGGCTTGACACAGATACGCAGTATTTT
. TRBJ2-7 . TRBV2 CARAGLDEQYF TGTGCCAGAGCAGGGTTAGACGAGCAGTACTTC
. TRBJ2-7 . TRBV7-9 CASSLDGSSQGYEQYF TGTGCCAGCAGCTTAGACGGAAGTTCACAGGGCTACGAGCAGTACTTC
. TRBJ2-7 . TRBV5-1 CASSLALSGQGFYEQYF TGCGCCAGCAGCTTGGCCTTAAGTGGGCAGGGTTTCTACGAGCAGTACTTC
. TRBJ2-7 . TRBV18 CASSLSDEQYF TGTGCCAGCTCATTATCCGACGAGCAGTACTTC
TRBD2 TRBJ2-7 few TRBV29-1 CSVSPGLAGVEQYF TGCAGCGTTTCCCCCGGGCTAGCGGGAGTTGAGCAGTACTTC
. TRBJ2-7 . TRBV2 CASTGSGGHRGGEQYF TGTGCCAGCACAGGCTCGGGAGGCCACAGGGGAGGGGAGCAGTACTTC